What follows describes a single T cell receptor (beta chain). This entry is derived from a study of blood T cell repertoires in COVID-19. In the study overall: The samples span acute and convalescent COVID-19 from the United States, Italy and Spain. Nucleic acid was either cDNA or gDNA, and it came from T cells, B-cell-depleted T cells, or PBMCs.

Germline CDR1 is SGHAT and CDR2 is FQNNGV. V lost 5 bases and J lost 2, with 12 bases in between. This CDR3 spans 14 amino acids. Authors' methods: How many nucleated cells were present was estimated from reference gene primer amplification. Data came from immunoSEQ multiplex PCR; TCRdb stores just in-frame clones and leaves some out. D and trimming come from the DNA, and the V and J calls and clone size come from that table. In the table there are more than 100,000 clones, under 90% of which are singletons. Sequencing used peripheral blood. The clonotype was recovered from a human donor in a cohort sampled during active or convalescent COVID-19. The chain uses TRBV11-2 and TRBJ2-5, with D uncertain. The CDR3 bases are TGTGCCAGCAGCCCAAGTGGCAGGCAAGAGACCCAGTACTTC. It yields the protein CASSPSGRQETQYF.